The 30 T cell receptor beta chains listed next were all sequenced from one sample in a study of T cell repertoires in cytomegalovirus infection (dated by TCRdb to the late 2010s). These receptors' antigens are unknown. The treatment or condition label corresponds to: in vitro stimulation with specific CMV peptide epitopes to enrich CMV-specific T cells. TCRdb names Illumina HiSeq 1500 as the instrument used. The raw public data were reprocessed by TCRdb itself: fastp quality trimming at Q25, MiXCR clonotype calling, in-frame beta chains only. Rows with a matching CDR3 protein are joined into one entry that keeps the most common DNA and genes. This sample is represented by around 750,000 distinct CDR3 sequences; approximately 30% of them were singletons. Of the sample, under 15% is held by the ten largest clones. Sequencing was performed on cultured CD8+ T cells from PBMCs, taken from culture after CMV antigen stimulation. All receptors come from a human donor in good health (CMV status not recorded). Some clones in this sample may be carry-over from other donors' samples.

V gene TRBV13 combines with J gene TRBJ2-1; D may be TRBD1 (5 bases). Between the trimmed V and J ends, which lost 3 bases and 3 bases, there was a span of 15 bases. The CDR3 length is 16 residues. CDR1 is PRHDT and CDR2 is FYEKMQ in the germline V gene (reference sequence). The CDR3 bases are TGTGCCAGCAGCTTCCGGGTACAGGCATACTACAATGAGCAGTTCTTC. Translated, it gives CASSFRVQAYYNEQFF.

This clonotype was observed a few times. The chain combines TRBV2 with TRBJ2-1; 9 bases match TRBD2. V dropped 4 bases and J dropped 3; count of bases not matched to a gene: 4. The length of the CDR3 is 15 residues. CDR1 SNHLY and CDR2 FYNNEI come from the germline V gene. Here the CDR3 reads CASSVFSGGYNEQFF. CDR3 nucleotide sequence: TGTGCCAGCAGTGTATTTAGCGGGGGCTACAATGAGCAGTTCTTC.

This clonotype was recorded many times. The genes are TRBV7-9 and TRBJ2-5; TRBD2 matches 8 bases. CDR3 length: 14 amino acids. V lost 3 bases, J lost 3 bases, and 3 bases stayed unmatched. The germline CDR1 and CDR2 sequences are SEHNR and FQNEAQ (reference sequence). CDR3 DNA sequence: TGTGCCAGCAGCTTGGGACTAGATGAAGAGACCCAGTACTTC. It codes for CASSLGLDEETQYF.

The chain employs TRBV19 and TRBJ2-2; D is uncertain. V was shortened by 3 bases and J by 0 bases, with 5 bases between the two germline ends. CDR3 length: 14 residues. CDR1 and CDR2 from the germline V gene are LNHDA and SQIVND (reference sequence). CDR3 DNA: TGTGCCAGTAGTATGGGCACGAACACCGGGGAGCTGTTTTTT. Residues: CASSMGTNTGELFF.

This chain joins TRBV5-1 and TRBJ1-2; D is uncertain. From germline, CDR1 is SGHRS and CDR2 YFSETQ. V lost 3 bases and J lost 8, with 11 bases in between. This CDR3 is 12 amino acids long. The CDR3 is CASSSPRSGYTF. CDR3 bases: TGCGCCAGCAGCTCCCCGAGGAGCGGCTACACCTTC. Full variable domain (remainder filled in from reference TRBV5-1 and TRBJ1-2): KAGVTQTPRYLIKTRGQQVTLSCSPISGHRSVSWYQQTPGQGLQFLFEYFSETQRNKGNFPGRFSGRQFSNSRSEMNVSTLELGDSALYLCASSSPRSGYTFGSGTRLTVV.

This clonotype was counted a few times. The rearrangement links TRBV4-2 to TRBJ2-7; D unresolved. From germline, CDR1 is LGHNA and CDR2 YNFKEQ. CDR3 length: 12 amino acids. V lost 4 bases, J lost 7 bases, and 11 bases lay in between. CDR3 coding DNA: TGTGCCAGCAGCCCCCCCTTCGGGGAGCAGTACTTC. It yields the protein CASSPPFGEQYF.

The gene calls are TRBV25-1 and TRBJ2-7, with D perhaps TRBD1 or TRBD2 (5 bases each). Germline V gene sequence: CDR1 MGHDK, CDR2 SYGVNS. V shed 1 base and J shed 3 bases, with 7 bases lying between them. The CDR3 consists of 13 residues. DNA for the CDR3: TGTGCCAGCAGTGAATCGGGACGCTACGAGCAGTACTTC. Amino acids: CASSESGRYEQYF.

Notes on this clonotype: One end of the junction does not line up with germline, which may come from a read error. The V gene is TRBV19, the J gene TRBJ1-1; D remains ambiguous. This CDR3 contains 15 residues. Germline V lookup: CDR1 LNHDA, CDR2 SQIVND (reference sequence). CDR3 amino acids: CASVHIVGPNTEVFF. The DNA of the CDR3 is TGTGCCAGTGTACATATCGTAGGCCCGAACACTGAAGTTTTCTTT.

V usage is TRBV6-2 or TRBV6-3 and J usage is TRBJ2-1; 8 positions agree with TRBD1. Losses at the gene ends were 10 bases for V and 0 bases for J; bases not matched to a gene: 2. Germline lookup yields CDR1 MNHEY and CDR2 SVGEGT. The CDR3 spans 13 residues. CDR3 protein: CATQGASYNEQFF. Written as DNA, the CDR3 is TGTGCCACCCAGGGGGCCTCCTACAATGAGCAGTTCTTC.

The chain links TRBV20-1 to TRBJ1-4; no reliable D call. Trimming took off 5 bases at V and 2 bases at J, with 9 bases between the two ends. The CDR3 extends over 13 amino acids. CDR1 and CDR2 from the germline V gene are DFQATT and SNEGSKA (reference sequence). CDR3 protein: CSALDYTNEKLFF. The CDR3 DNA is TGCAGTGCTCTGGACTATACTAATGAAAAACTGTTTTTT.

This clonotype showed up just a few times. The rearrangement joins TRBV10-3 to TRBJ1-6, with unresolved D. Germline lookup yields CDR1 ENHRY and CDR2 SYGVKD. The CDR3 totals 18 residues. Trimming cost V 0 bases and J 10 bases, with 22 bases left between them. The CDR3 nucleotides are TGTGCCATCAGTGAGTCGAATCCTCGGGATTCCCCCTGGTCACCCCTCCACTTT. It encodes CAISESNPRDSPWSPLHF.

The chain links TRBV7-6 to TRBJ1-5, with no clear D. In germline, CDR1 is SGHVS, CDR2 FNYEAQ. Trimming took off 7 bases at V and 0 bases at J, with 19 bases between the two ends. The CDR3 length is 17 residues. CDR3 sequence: CASTEGRDLSSNQPQHF. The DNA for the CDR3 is TGTGCCAGCACAGAGGGTCGCGATCTAAGTAGCAATCAGCCCCAGCATTTT.

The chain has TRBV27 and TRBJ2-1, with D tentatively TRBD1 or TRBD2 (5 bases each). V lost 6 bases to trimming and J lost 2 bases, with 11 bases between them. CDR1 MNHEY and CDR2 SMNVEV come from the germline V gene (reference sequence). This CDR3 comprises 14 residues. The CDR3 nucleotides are TGTGCCAGCAGGGACTTAGGGGCCTACAATGAGCAGTTCTTC. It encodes CASRDLGAYNEQFF.

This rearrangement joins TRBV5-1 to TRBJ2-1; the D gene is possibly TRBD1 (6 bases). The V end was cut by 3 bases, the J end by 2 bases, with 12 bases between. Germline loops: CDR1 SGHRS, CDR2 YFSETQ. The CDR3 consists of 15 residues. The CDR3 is CASSYNRATYNEQFF. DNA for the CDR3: TGCGCCAGCAGCTATAACAGGGCCACCTACAATGAGCAGTTCTTC.

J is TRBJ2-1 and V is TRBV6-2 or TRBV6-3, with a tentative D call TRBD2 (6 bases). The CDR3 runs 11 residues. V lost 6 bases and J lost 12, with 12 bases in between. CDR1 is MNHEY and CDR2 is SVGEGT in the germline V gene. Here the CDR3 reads CASRGGVWQFF. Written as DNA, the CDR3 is TGTGCCAGCAGGGGGGGAGTCTGGCAGTTCTTC.

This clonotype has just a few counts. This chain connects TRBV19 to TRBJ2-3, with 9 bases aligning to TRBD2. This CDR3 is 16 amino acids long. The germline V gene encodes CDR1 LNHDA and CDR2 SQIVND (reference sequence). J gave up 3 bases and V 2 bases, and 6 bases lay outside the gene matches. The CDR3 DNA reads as TGTGCCAGTAGTATAATGGGCCTAGCGGGGACAGATACGCAGTATTTT. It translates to CASSIMGLAGTDTQYF.

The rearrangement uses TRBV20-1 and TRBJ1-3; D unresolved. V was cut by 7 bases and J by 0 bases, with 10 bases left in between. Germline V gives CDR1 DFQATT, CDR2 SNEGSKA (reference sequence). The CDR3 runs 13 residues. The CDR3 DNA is TGCAGTGTACCGCCGAGCTCTGGAAACACCATATATTTT. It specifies CSVPPSSGNTIYF.

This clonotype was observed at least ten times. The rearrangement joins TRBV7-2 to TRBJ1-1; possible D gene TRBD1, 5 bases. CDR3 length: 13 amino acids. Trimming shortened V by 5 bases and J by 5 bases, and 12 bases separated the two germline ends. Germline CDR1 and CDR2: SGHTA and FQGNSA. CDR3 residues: CASSHPRGTEAFF. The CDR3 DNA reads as TGTGCCAGCAGCCACCCGAGGGGTACTGAAGCTTTCTTT.

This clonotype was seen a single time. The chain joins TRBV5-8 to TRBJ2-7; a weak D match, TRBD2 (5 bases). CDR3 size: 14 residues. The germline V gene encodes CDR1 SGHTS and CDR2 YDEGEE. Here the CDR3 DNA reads TGTGCCAACAGCCAGGACGGCCGGGGCTACGAGCAGTACGTC. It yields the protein CANSQDGRGYEQYV.

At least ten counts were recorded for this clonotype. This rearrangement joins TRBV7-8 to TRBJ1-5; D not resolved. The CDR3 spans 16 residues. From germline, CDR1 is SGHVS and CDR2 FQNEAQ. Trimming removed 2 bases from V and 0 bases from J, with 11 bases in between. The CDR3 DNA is TGTGCCAGCAGCTTACAAGTTCACAATAGCAATCAGCCCCAGCATTTT. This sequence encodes CASSLQVHNSNQPQHF. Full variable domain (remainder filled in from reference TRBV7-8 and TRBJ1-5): GAGVSQSPRYKVAKRGQDVALRCDPISGHVSLFWYQQALGQGPEFLTYFQNEAQLDKSGLPSDRFFAERPEGSVSTLKIQRTQQEDSAVYLCASSLQVHNSNQPQHFGDGTRLSIL.

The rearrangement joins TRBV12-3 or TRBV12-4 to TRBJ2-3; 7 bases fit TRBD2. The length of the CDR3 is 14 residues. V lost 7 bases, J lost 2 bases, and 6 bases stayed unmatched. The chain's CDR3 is CASTQTSPTDTQYF. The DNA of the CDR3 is TGTGCCAGCACCCAGACTAGCCCCACAGATACGCAGTATTTT.

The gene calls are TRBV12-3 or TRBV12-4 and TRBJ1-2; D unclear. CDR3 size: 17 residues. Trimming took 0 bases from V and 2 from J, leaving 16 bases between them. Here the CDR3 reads CASSLALWGEENYGYTF. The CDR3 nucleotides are TGTGCCAGCAGTTTAGCGCTGTGGGGAGAAGAAAACTATGGCTACACCTTC.

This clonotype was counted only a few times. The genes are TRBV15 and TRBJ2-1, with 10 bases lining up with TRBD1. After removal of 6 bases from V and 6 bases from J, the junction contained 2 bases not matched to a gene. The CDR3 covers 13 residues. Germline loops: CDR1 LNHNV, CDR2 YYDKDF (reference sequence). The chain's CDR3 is CATRWTGGNEQFF. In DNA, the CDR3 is TGTGCCACCAGGTGGACAGGGGGCAATGAGCAGTTCTTC. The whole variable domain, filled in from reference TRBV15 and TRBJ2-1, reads DAMVIQNPRYQVTQFGKPVTLSCSQTLNHNVMYWYQQKSSQAPKLLFHYYDKDFNNEADTPDNFQSRRPNTSFCFLDIRSPGLGDTAMYLCATRWTGGNEQFFGPGTRLTVL.

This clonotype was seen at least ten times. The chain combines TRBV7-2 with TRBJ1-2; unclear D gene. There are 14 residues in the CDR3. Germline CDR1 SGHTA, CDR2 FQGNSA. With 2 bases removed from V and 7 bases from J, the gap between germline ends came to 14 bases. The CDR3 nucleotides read TGTGCCAGCAGCTTATACAGCCGAGCGGTTGGCTACACCTTC. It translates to CASSLYSRAVGYTF.

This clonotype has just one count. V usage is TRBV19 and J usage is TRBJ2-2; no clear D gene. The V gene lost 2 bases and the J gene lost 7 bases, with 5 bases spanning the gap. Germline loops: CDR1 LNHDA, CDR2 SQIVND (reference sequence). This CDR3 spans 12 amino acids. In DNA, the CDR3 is TGTGCCAGTAGTATATTGGGCGGGGAGCTGTTTTTT. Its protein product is CASSILGGELFF.

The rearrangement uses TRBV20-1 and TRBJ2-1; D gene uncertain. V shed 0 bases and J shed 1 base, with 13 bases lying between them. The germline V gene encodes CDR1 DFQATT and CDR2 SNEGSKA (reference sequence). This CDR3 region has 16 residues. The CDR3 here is CSARDGASVSYNEQFF. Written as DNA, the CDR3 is TGCAGTGCTAGAGATGGTGCGTCCGTTTCCTACAATGAGCAGTTCTTC.

The CDR3 DNA reads TGTGCCAGCAGTTTATCAGCGGGGGGGCTTAATGAGCAGTTCTTC. This codes for CASSLSAGGLNEQFF. J is TRBJ2-1 and V is TRBV27; TRBD2 matches 10 bases. CDR3 length: 15 amino acids. Germline V CDR1 and CDR2: MNHEY, SMNVEV (reference sequence). V lost 0 bases and J lost 7; bases outside the gene matches: 3.

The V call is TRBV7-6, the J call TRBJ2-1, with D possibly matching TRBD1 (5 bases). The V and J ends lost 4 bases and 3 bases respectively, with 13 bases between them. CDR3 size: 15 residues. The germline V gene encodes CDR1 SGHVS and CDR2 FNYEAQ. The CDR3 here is CASSSLATVYNEQFF. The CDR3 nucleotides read TGTGCCAGCAGCTCACTGGCGACAGTCTACAATGAGCAGTTCTTC.

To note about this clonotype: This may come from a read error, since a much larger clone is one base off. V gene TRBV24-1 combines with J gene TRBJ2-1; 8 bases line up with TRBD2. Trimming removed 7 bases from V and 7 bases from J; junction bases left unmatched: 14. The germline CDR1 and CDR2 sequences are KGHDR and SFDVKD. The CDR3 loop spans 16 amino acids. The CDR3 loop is CATRTSGGGPLNEQFF. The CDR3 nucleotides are TGTGCCACCAGAACGTCTGGCGGGGGGCCCCTGAATGAGCAGTTCTTC.

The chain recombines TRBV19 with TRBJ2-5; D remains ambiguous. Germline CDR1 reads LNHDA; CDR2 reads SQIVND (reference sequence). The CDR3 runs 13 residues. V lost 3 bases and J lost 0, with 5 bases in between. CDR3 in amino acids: CASSMRYQETQYF. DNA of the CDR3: TGTGCCAGTAGTATGCGGTACCAAGAGACCCAGTACTTC. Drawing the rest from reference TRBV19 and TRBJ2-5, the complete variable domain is DGGITQSPKYLFRKEGQNVTLSCEQNLNHDAMYWYRQDPGQGLRLIYYSQIVNDFQKGDIAEGYSVSREKKESFPLTVTSAQKNPTAFYLCASSMRYQETQYFGPGTRLLVL.